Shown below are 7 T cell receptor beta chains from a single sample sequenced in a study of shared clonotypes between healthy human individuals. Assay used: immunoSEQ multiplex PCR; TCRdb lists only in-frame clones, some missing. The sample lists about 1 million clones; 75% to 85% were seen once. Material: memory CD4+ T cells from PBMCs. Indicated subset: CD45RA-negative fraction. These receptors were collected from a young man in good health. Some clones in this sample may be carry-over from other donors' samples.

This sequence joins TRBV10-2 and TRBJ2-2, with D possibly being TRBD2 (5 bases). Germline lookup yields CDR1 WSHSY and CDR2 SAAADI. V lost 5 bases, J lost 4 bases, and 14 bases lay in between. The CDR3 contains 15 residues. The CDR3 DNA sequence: TGCGCCAGCAGTAGCGGACTTCAATTCACCGGGGAGCTGTTTTTT. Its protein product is CASSSGLQFTGELFF.

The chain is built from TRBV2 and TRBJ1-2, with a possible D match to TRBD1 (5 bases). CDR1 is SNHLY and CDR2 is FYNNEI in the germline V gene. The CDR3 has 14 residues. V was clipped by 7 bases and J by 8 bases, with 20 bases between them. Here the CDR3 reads CASTPGAIPGGYTF. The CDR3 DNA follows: TGTGCCAGCACCCCCGGGGCTATCCCGGGGGGCTACACCTTC.

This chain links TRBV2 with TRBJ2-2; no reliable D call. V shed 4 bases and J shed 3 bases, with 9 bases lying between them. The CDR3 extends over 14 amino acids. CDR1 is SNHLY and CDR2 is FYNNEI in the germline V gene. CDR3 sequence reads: CASSANSYTGELFF. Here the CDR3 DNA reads TGTGCCAGCAGTGCGAACAGTTACACCGGGGAGCTGTTTTTT. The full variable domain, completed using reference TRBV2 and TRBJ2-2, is EPEVTQTPSHQVTQMGQEVILRCVPISNHLYFYWYRQILGQKVEFLVSFYNNEISEKSEIFDDQFSVERPDGSNFTLKIRSTKLEDSAMYFCASSANSYTGELFFGEGSRLTVL.

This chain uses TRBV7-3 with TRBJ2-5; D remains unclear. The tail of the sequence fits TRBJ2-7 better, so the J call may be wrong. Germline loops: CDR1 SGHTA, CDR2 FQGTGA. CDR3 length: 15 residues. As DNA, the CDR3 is TGTGCCAGCAGCCGCCACACCGGGCCCACCTACGAGCAGTACTTC. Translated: CASSRHTGPTYEQYF.

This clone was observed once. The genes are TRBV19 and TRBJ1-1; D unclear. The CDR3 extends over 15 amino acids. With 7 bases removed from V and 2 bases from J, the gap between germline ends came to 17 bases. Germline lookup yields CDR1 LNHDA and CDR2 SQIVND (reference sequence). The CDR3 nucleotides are TGTGCCAGTACCCAATTCTCTGGCCGCAACACTGAAGCTTTCTTT. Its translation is CASTQFSGRNTEAFF.

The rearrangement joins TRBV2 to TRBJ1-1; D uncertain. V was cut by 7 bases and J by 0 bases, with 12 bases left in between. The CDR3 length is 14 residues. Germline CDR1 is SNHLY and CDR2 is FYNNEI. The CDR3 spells CASIDSGMNTEAFF. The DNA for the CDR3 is TGTGCCAGCATTGATTCGGGCATGAACACTGAAGCTTTCTTT.

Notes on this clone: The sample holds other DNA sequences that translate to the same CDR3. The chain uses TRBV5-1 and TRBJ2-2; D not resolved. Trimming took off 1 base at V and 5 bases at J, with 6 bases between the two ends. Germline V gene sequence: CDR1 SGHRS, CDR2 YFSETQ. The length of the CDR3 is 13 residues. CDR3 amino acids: CASSLTVTGELFF. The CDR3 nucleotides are TGCGCCAGCAGCTTGACAGTAACCGGGGAGCTGTTTTTT.